Following are 32 T cell receptor beta chains from one sample sequenced in a study of T cell responses to AZD1222 COVID-19 vaccine. Only in-frame clones appear in the TCRdb table, and some are missing; sequencing was by immunoSEQ multiplex PCR. The data show 65,000 to 70,000 clones, 82% seen once. Sample: peripheral blood, taken on day 0 of AZD1222 vaccination. The receptors were gathered from an adult in good health.

V and J are TRBV9 and TRBJ1-1, with 7 bases lining up with TRBD1. The germline gives CDR1 SGDLS, CDR2 YYNGEE. This CDR3 contains 17 residues. Trimming removed 4 bases from V and 4 bases from J; junction bases left unmatched: 16. The CDR3 region has the DNA TGTGCCAGCAGCTTACGACCGAACCCGACAGGGCCCACTGAAGCTTTCTTT. Translating it yields CASSLRPNPTGPTEAFF.

The chain has TRBV6-5 and TRBJ1-6; D is unresolved. Germline lookup yields CDR1 MNHEY and CDR2 SVGAGI. Between the trimmed V and J ends, which lost 6 bases and 6 bases, there was a span of 12 bases. This CDR3 is 14 amino acids long. The CDR3 nucleotides are TGTGCCAGCAGCCGGGAGTTGGGTAATTCACCCCTCCACTTT. This gives the protein CASSRELGNSPLHF.

The chain uses TRBV6-5 and TRBJ1-6; D possibly corresponds to TRBD1 (5 bases). This CDR3 region has 14 residues. V lost 2 bases, J lost 7 bases, and 9 bases lay in between. CDR1 MNHEY and CDR2 SVGAGI come from the germline V gene. The CDR3 DNA sequence: TGTGCCAGCAGTTACACAGAGGGGAATTCACCCCTCCACTTT. Translated: CASSYTEGNSPLHF.

In the case of this clone: The junction does not match germline at one end; this may be a read error. The CDR3 DNA sequence: TGTGCCAGCACCCTGCCGGGGCAAAGCGTGGCCTTC. It encodes CASTLPGQSVAF. The chain has TRBV12-3 or TRBV12-4 and TRBJ1-2; possible D gene TRBD1, 5 bases. The CDR3 totals 12 residues.

This sequence joins TRBV9 and TRBJ1-2; D may be TRBD1 (6 bases). The V gene lost 0 bases and the J gene lost 12 bases, with 15 bases spanning the gap. The CDR3 totals 13 residues. Per the germline V gene, CDR1 is SGDLS and CDR2 is YYNGEE. The CDR3 here is CASSVAIDRSHTF. The CDR3 bases are TGTGCCAGCAGCGTAGCTATCGACAGGAGCCACACCTTC.

This clone has just a few counts. The chain couples TRBV18 to TRBJ1-4; D uncertain. The CDR3 runs 15 residues. Germline CDR1 reads KGHSH; CDR2 reads LQKENI. V was clipped by 4 bases and J by 0 bases, with 9 bases between them. The CDR3 sequence: CASSRVDATNEKLFF. For the CDR3, the DNA is TGTGCCAGCTCACGAGTTGATGCAACTAATGAAAAACTGTTTTTT.

The rearrangement joins TRBV7-9 to TRBJ2-7; no clear D gene. Trimming removed 0 bases from V and 0 bases from J, with 12 bases in between. The CDR3 is 16 amino acids. The germline CDR1 and CDR2 sequences are SEHNR and FQNEAQ (reference sequence). The CDR3 nucleotides are TGTGCCAGCAGCTTAGCGCGAGGTCGACACTCCTACGAGCAGTACTTC. It translates to CASSLARGRHSYEQYF.

The chain uses TRBV7-3 and TRBJ2-2; 9 bases align to TRBD1. V dropped 1 base and J dropped 6; count of bases not matched to a gene: 0. The length of the CDR3 is 14 residues. CDR1 is SGHTA and CDR2 is FQGTGA in the germline V gene. The CDR3, as DNA: TGTGCCAGCAGCTTAAGACAGGGGGCCGGGGAGCTGTTTTTT. Amino acids: CASSLRQGAGELFF.

The rearrangement links TRBV10-3 to TRBJ1-1, with 7 nucleotides matching TRBD1. V lost 0 bases and J lost 5; bases outside the gene matches: 6. Germline V gene lookup returns CDR1 ENHRY and CDR2 SYGVKD. CDR3 length: 15 residues. The CDR3 protein is CAISESGGRETEAFF. DNA of the CDR3: TGTGCCATCAGTGAGTCAGGGGGCCGTGAGACTGAAGCTTTCTTT.

The chain is built from TRBV7-2 and TRBJ2-5; D remains unclear. Germline CDR1 is SGHTA and CDR2 is FQGNSA. With 1 base removed from V and 4 bases from J, the gap between germline ends came to 13 bases. The CDR3 spans 15 residues. The CDR3 sequence: CASSLDSVPPETQYF. DNA of the CDR3: TGTGCCAGCAGCTTAGACTCGGTCCCTCCAGAGACCCAGTACTTC. The full variable domain, with the rest looked up from reference TRBV7-2 and TRBJ2-5, is GAGVSQSPSNKVTEKGKDVELRCDPISGHTALYWYRQSLGQGLEFLIYFQGNSAPDKSGLPSDRFSAERTGGSVSTLTIQRTQQEDSAVYLCASSLDSVPPETQYFGPGTRLLVL.

J is TRBJ2-7 and V is TRBV27; D is uncertain. The germline V and J ends were trimmed by 3 bases and 3 bases, with 9 bases remaining between them. CDR1 is MNHEY and CDR2 is SMNVEV in the germline V gene (reference sequence). The CDR3 is made up of 13 amino acids. CDR3 nucleotide sequence: TGTGCCAGCAGTTTTTCCGCTCACTACGAGCAGTACTTC. Amino acids: CASSFSAHYEQYF.

The rearrangement joins TRBV19 to TRBJ2-2; 9 nucleotides align to TRBD2. The V gene end was trimmed by 3 bases and the J gene end by 0 bases; junction bases not matched to a gene: 2. The CDR3 runs 16 residues. CDR1 is LNHDA and CDR2 is SQIVND in the germline V gene (reference sequence). DNA of the CDR3: TGTGCCAGTAGTATTTTAGCGGGGGCGAACACCGGGGAGCTGTTTTTT. This codes for CASSILAGANTGELFF.

This CDR3 is CASSLGTGFPWEQYF. The DNA for the CDR3 is TGTGCCAGCAGTTTAGGAACAGGGTTTCCTTGGGAGCAGTACTTC. The J gene is TRBJ2-7, the V gene TRBV27, with D possibly TRBD1 on 6 matching bases. Germline-derived CDR1 and CDR2 are MNHEY and SMNVEV (reference sequence). V gave up 2 bases and J gave up 7 bases, with 18 bases separating them. CDR3 length: 15 residues.

The rearrangement links TRBV2 to TRBJ2-2; D is unresolved. Germline assignment: CDR1 SNHLY and CDR2 FYNNEI. Trimming shortened V by 5 bases and J by 3 bases, and 4 bases separated the two germline ends. This CDR3 has 12 amino acids. CDR3 DNA: TGTGCCAGCAGTCGGGACACCGGGGAGCTGTTTTTT. Amino acids: CASSRDTGELFF.

The sample holds one count of this clone. J is TRBJ2-3 and V is TRBV19; possible D gene TRBD1, 6 bases. CDR1 LNHDA and CDR2 SQIVND come from the germline V gene (reference sequence). The ends were cut back, 4 bases at V and 6 bases at J, with 14 bases in the middle. There are 14 residues in the CDR3. Written as DNA, the CDR3 is TGTGCCAGTAGTACACAGGGTGAGAGGGATACGCAGTATTTT. Encoded protein: CASSTQGERDTQYF. Full variable domain (rest looked up from reference TRBV19 and TRBJ2-3): DGGITQSPKYLFRKEGQNVTLSCEQNLNHDAMYWYRQDPGQGLRLIYYSQIVNDFQKGDIAEGYSVSREKKESFPLTVTSAQKNPTAFYLCASSTQGERDTQYFGPGTRLTVL.

The chain joins TRBV7-2 to TRBJ2-1; D gene uncertain. Trimming removed 0 bases at V and 0 bases at J, with 6 bases between. Germline assignment: CDR1 SGHTA and CDR2 FQGNSA. This CDR3 is built from 15 residues. CDR3 in DNA: TGTGCCAGCAGCTTAGCCCGGGTCTCCTACAATGAGCAGTTCTTC. As protein: CASSLARVSYNEQFF.

The rearrangement joins TRBV11-2 to TRBJ2-7, with 9 bases aligning to TRBD1. Germline CDR1 reads SGHAT; CDR2 reads FQNNGV. CDR3 length: 15 residues. The J segment lost 5 bases and the V segment lost 3 bases, leaving 8 bases of the junction unmatched. In DNA, the CDR3 is TGTGCCAGCAGCTTGGGAGGGACAGGGCTACACGAGCAGTACTTC. It encodes CASSLGGTGLHEQYF.

This chain links TRBV19 with TRBJ1-3, with 8 bases matching TRBD1. The CDR3 length is 16 residues. Germline lookup yields CDR1 LNHDA and CDR2 SQIVND (reference sequence). Trimming took 5 bases from V and 3 from J; bases not matched to a gene: 9. CDR3 coding DNA: TGTGCCAGTAGTCCCGGACAGGGACGTTATGGAAACACCATATATTTT. Translation: CASSPGQGRYGNTIYF.

The chain uses TRBV11-3 and TRBJ1-2; tentatively, D is TRBD1 (6 bases). The V gene lost 6 bases and the J gene lost 3 bases, with 8 bases spanning the gap. The CDR3 loop spans 12 amino acids. Germline-derived CDR1 and CDR2 are SGHNT and YENEEA. The CDR3 DNA reads TGTGCCAGCAGAGGGGGTCACTATGGCTACACCTTC. Translation gives CASRGGHYGYTF.

This clone was picked up one time. V gene TRBV29-1 combines with J gene TRBJ2-3; tentative D call: TRBD1 (6 bases). Trimming took off 7 bases at V and 2 bases at J, with 10 bases between the two ends. Germline loops: CDR1 SQVTM, CDR2 ANQGSEA. This CDR3 has 12 amino acids. The CDR3 bases are TGCAGCGGGACAGAGTTCACAGATACGCAGTATTTT. The encoded protein is CSGTEFTDTQYF.

The rearrangement links TRBV5-1 to TRBJ2-3; TRBD2 matches at 9 bases. From germline, CDR1 is SGHRS and CDR2 YFSETQ. The CDR3 is 13 residues long. V lost 4 bases, J lost 6 bases, and 3 bases stayed unmatched. In DNA, the CDR3 is TGCGCCAGCAGCCTAGGACTAGCGGATACGCAGTATTTT. Its translation is CASSLGLADTQYF.

The V and J genes are TRBV18 and TRBJ1-4; D remains unclear. The ends were cut back, 2 bases at V and 3 bases at J, with 10 bases in the middle. Germline assignment: CDR1 KGHSH and CDR2 LQKENI. This CDR3 has 15 residues. The CDR3 DNA sequence: TGTGCCAGCTCACCATCAGTGTTCCCTAATGAAAAACTGTTTTTT. Its protein is CASSPSVFPNEKLFF.

The genes are TRBV11-3 and TRBJ1-2; 9 bases are shared with TRBD1. The CDR3 is 13 amino acids. V gave up 8 bases and J gave up 8 bases; unmatched junction bases: 9. CDR1 and CDR2 (germline): SGHNT, YENEEA. The CDR3 loop is CASDTGTGRGYTF. Written as DNA, the CDR3 is TGTGCCAGCGATACTGGGACAGGGCGGGGCTACACCTTC.

V and J are TRBV6-2 or TRBV6-3 and TRBJ2-5, with D perhaps TRBD1 (6 bases). Trimming took 5 bases from V and 5 from J, leaving 12 bases between them. The CDR3 covers 13 residues. The germline gives CDR1 MNHEY, CDR2 SVGEGT. CDR3 loop: CASSRGGLETQYF. The CDR3 nucleotides are TGTGCCAGCAGTAGAGGGGGTTTGGAGACCCAGTACTTC.

The rearrangement uses TRBV7-3 and TRBJ2-5, with unresolved D. Trimming shortened V by 2 bases and J by 4 bases, and 8 bases separated the two germline ends. Germline CDR1 and CDR2: SGHTA and FQGTGA. This CDR3 spans 13 amino acids. In DNA, the CDR3 is TGTGCCAGCAGCTTATCATTTCGAGAGACCCAGTACTTC. Translating it yields CASSLSFRETQYF. Full variable domain (outside the CDR3, taken from reference TRBV7-3 and TRBJ2-5): GAGVSQTPSNKVTEKGKYVELRCDPISGHTALYWYRQSLGQGPEFLIYFQGTGAADDSGLPNDRFFAVRPEGSVSTLKIQRTERGDSAVYLCASSLSFRETQYFGPGTRLLVL.

The rearrangement uses TRBV5-1 and TRBJ1-6; TRBD1 agrees at 7 bases. The germline V gene encodes CDR1 SGHRS and CDR2 YFSETQ. CDR3 length: 16 amino acids. V lost 7 bases to trimming and J lost 7 bases; unmatched junction nucleotides: 14. CDR3 nucleotides: TGCGCCAGCCACCAGGGGGACCGAAGAGGGAATTCACCCCTCCACTTT. It is translated as CASHQGDRRGNSPLHF.

The V gene is TRBV5-6, the J gene TRBJ2-1; possible D gene TRBD2, 5 bases. The CDR3 spans 15 residues. Germline V gene lookup returns CDR1 SGHDT and CDR2 YYEEEE. V lost 2 bases, J lost 2 bases, and 11 bases lay in between. CDR3 loop: CASSFGVKAYNEQFF. The CDR3 DNA sequence: TGTGCCAGCAGCTTCGGGGTAAAGGCCTACAATGAGCAGTTCTTC. The variable domain in full, completed from reference TRBV5-6 and TRBJ2-1, reads DAGVTQSPTHLIKTRGQQVTLRCSPKSGHDTVSWYQQALGQGPQFIFQYYEEEERQRGNFPDRFSGHQFPNYSSELNVNALLLGDSALYLCASSFGVKAYNEQFFGPGTRLTVL.

The chain is built from TRBV4-1 and TRBJ1-5; 8 bases line up with TRBD1. Unmatched junction bases numbered 4, after V lost 1 base and J lost 5 bases. CDR3 length equals 15 residues. Germline CDR1 is MGHRA and CDR2 is YSYEKL. CDR3 amino acids: CASSQGAGGHQPQHF. The CDR3 nucleotides are TGCGCCAGCAGCCAAGGGGCAGGGGGCCATCAGCCCCAGCATTTT.

The rearrangement joins TRBV6-2 or TRBV6-3 to TRBJ2-7; perhaps TRBD1 as D (7 bases). Germline V CDR1 and CDR2: MNHEY, SVGEGT. The CDR3 runs 15 residues. Trimming left V 4 bases short and J 5 bases short, with 18 bases between. CDR3: CASSFVQGTRDEQYF. CDR3 DNA: TGTGCCAGCAGTTTTGTACAGGGGACTCGTGACGAGCAGTACTTC.

The chain carries TRBV7-2 and TRBJ2-2, with TRBD1 matching over 8 bases. Germline V gene lookup returns CDR1 SGHTA and CDR2 FQGNSA. Trimming cost V 4 bases and J 5 bases; bases outside gene matches: 3. The CDR3 is 14 amino acids. DNA of the CDR3: TGTGCCAGCAGCTCCCGGACAGGGACCGGGGAGCTGTTTTTT. It specifies CASSSRTGTGELFF.

This clone was seen a single time. The chain employs TRBV5-6 and TRBJ2-7; D tentatively reads TRBD1 or TRBD2 (5 bases each). V dropped 0 bases and J dropped 3 bases, with 13 bases sitting between them. This CDR3 comprises 15 residues. Germline loops: CDR1 SGHDT, CDR2 YYEEEE. CDR3 amino acids: CASSLGRDGNYEQYF. The CDR3 coding sequence is TGTGCCAGCAGCTTGGGACGGGACGGGAACTACGAGCAGTACTTC.

The CDR3, as DNA: TGTGCCAGCAGCGTAGTTTTAGGGGCAGATACGCAGTATTTT. It is translated as CASSVVLGADTQYF. The chain is built from TRBV9 and TRBJ2-3, with a possible D match to TRBD1 (5 bases). Per germline, CDR1 SGDLS and CDR2 YYNGEE. CDR3 size: 14 residues. Trimming removed 0 bases from V and 4 bases from J, with 9 bases in between.